This T cell receptor (beta chain) appears in the sequencing data of a study of Graves' ophthalmopathy and Graves' hyperthyroidism. Study-wide results and caveats: Detection in blood was also observed for most expanded thyroid clonotypes above 0.001 frequency.

Germline V gene data show CDR1 as SGHVS and CDR2 as FQNEAQ. The CDR3 is 17 residues long. The trim removed 6 bases at V and 4 bases at J, leaving 14 bases unmatched. Reliance was placed on clinical symptoms, serum thyroxine, TRAb, thyroid ultrasound and orbital computed tomography for diagnosis. Amplification of the TCR beta CDR3 regions used RNA transcripts (as template). After a first-round RT-PCR with HTBI primers, a second-round multiplex PCR was run. TCRdb called the multiplex PCR reads again in MiXCR, with one record for every CDR3 protein. The sample consists of under 350,000 distinct CDR3 sequences, about a sixth of them appearing once. This clonotype was recorded many times. No antigen is known for it.

The chain combines TRBV7-8 with TRBJ2-3; TRBD2 matches at 9 bases. The sequence came from an adult man with Graves' ophthalmopathy. The sequenced sample was peripheral blood. CDR3: CASRLFTWAGGPDTQYF. The CDR3 nucleotides read TGTGCCAGCAGACTATTTACCTGGGCGGGGGGGCCAGATACGCAGTATTTT.